This TCR beta chain was recorded in a study of OX40 agonist ivuxolimab in advanced cancers. The V segment lost 5 bases and the J segment 2 bases; nucleotides outside the gene matches: 5. The CDR3 totals 15 residues. Germline CDR1 is SEHNR and CDR2 is FQNEAQ (reference sequence). Data came from immunoSEQ multiplex PCR; TCRdb stores just in-frame clones and leaves some out. Of 40,000 to 45,000 clones listed, approximately 90% are singletons. V gene TRBV7-9 combines with J gene TRBJ1-3; 8 nucleotides match TRBD1. This TCR was sampled from an adult with an advanced solid tumor such as melanoma, head and neck, liver or kidney cancer. The source material was CD4+ or CD8+ T cells sorted from blood, sampled in a trial of the OX40 agonist ivuxolimab. The CDR3 protein is CASSDTGGTGNTIYF. In nucleotides, the CDR3 is TGTGCCAGCAGCGATACAGGGGGAACTGGAAACACCATATATTTT.